This T cell receptor beta chain is from a study of OX40 agonist ivuxolimab in advanced cancers. Across the whole study: In this cohort, patients received ivuxolimab, an agonistic anti-OX40 (CD134) antibody. Study results and limitations: Some nonresponders additionally presented with little normalized T-cell clonal expansion.

As for this clone: The antigen is undetermined.

This CDR3 is 16 amino acids long. Looked up from germline, CDR1 is MNHEY and CDR2 is SVGAGI. The V gene lost 0 bases and the J gene lost 1 base, with 11 bases spanning the gap. The method was immunoSEQ multiplex PCR; TCRdb's version includes in-frame clones alone and lacks a portion of them. The data contain some 67,000 clones, roughly 85% of them singletons. Sequenced material: CD4+ or CD8+ T cells sorted from blood, taken in a trial of the OX40 agonist ivuxolimab. The J gene is TRBJ2-3, the V gene TRBV6-5; tentatively, D is TRBD1 or TRBD2 (5 bases each). The receptor was isolated from an adult with an advanced solid tumor such as melanoma, head and neck, liver or kidney cancer. The CDR3 DNA sequence: TGTGCCAGCAGTTACTCGAGGGGTGGCGGCACAGATACGCAGTATTTT. It specifies CASSYSRGGGTDTQYF.